This T cell receptor (beta chain) was captured in a study of CD8 T cells in ankylosing spondylitis. The CDR3 length is 13 residues. The V gene's germline CDR1 is SGHTA and CDR2 FQGNSA. Losses at the gene ends were 6 bases for V and 5 bases for J; bases not matched to a gene: 4. TCRdb passed the 5' RACE reads through MiXCR, listing each CDR3 protein once. This table has tens of thousands of distinct CDR3 sequences, 5.5% to 7.5% appearing once. This clonotype was observed at least ten times. This receptor was identified in a male donor with ankylosing spondylitis or in good health (not recorded which). V gene TRBV7-2 combines with J gene TRBJ1-2; 9 nucleotides agree with TRBD1. The material sequenced was blood, either unsorted or a sorted T cell fraction (not recorded which). Here the CDR3 reads CASSKDRGYGYTF. The CDR3 DNA is TGTGCCAGCAGTAAAGACAGGGGGTATGGCTACACCTTC.